This T cell receptor beta chain was recorded in a study of control samples from healthy donors and cancer patients (dated by TCRdb to the early 2020s). Library creation used the immunoSEQ multiplex PCR assay. TCRdb provides this immuneACCESS table in a form limited to in-frame rearrangements. Some clones are lacking; in checked studies, under half of them reflect an unresolved V gene, and why the rest are absent is not known. A total of 50,000 to 75,000 clones appear in this sample, roughly 89% of them only once. The ten largest make up roughly 5.7% of the sample. Comment on this clone: Which antigen it targets is not known. Within one base of it there is no much larger clone, and no base qualities were kept.

V lost 7 bases and J lost 7 bases, and the count of bases not matched to a germline gene is 2. There are 11 amino acids in the CDR3, from cysteine to phenylalanine inclusive. CDR3 DNA is the only sequence kept; it has 33 bases, read in frame from the first base. The chain was built from TRBV12-3 or TRBV12-4 and TRBJ1-2; a stretch of 8 junction bases matches TRBD1. Sequencing was done on a sample of PBMCs. The receptor's source is a man aged 55 to 69 with colorectal cancer. Read as DNA, the sequence is TGTGCCAGCACTACAGGGGGTGGCTACACCTTC. Translated, it reads CASTTGGGYTF.